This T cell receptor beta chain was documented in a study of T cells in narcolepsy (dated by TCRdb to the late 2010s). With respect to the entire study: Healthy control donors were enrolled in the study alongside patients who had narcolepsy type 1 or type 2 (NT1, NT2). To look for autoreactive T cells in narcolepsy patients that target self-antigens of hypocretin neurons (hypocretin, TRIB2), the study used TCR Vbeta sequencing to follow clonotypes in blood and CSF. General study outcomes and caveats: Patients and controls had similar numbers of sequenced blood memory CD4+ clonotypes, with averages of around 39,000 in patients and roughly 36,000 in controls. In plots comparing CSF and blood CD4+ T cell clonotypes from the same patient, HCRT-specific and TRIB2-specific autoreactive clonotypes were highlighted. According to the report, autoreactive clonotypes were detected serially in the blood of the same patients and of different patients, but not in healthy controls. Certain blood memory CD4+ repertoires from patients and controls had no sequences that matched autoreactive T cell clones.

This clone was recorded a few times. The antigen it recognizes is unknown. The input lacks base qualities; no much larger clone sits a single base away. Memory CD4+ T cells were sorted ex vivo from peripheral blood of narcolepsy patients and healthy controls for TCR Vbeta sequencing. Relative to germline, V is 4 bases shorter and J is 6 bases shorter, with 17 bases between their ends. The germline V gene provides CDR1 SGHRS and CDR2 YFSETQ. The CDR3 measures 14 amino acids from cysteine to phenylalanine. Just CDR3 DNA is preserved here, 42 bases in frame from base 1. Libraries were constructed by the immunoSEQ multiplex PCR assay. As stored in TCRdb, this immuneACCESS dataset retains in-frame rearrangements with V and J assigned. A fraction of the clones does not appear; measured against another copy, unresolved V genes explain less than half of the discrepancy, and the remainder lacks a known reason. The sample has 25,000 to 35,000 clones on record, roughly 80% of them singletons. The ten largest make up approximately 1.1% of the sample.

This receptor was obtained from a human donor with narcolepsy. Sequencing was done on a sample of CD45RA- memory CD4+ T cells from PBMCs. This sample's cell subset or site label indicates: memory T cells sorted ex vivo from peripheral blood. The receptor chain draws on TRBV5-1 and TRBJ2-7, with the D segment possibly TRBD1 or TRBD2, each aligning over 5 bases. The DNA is TGCGCCAGCAGCCCACTTGGGGGTTCTCGCGAGCAGTACTTC. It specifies CASSPLGGSREQYF.